These T cell receptor beta chains were read from a single sample in a study of T cells expressing NK-cell markers. No DNA is given; TCRdb re-called the 5' RACE reads and lists each CDR3 protein once. The sample has roughly 160,000 distinct CDR3 sequences, and its top ten clones hold under 20%. The sequenced material came from blood T cells: a sorted CD56 or NKG2C T cell subset, CD4+ or CD8+ T cells, or bulk PBMC T cells (not recorded which). The source is a woman aged 18 to 75 in good health. Both conserved end residues are part of each CDR3. Fields, in order: J gene, clone size, V gene, CDR3 protein. Expanded clones get a size class; other rows say once, few or many, or leave the size out.

TRBJ2-1 NA TRBV3-1 CASSRGTSVRNEQFF
TRBJ2-3 NA TRBV12-3/TRBV12-4 CASTRGGTHMDTQYF
TRBJ2-3 NA TRBV7-9 CASRLGLADGTDTQYF
TRBJ2-7 NA TRBV3-1 CASSQGTGGTYF
TRBJ2-7 NA TRBV2 CASSVGPEQYF
TRBJ2-5 NA TRBV6-5 CASSSNSGGQSQYF
TRBJ1-4 NA TRBV5-6 CASSFQGNNEKLFF
TRBJ2-7 NA TRBV20-1 CSADDRTGSYEQYF
TRBJ2-1 NA TRBV20-1 CSAPRGTSGRGAYNEQFF
TRBJ2-5 NA TRBV7-9 CASSWGGLAAKETQYF
TRBJ2-7 NA TRBV12-3/TRBV12-4 CASSPLAVYEQYF
TRBJ1-2 NA TRBV3-1 CASSQDVVGDGYTF
TRBJ2-2 NA TRBV19 CASRSQRNTGELFF
TRBJ2-7 NA TRBV29-1 CSVTTSAAHYEQYF
TRBJ1-1 NA TRBV5-1 CASSLARAGSGEAFF
TRBJ2-3 medium-sized TRBV12-3/TRBV12-4 CASSPMTSGVPDTQYF
TRBJ1-1 NA TRBV29-1 CSVDLLGRGKYTEAFF
TRBJ1-3 NA TRBV27 CASSPRGGSVTTGNTIYF
TRBJ1-6 NA TRBV20-1 CSATRDRGSPLHF
TRBJ2-2 NA TRBV20-1 CSASPAGDGTGELFF
TRBJ1-1 NA TRBV5-1 CASSPGLRGANTEAFF
TRBJ2-7 NA TRBV12-3/TRBV12-4 CASSPRDRSYEQYF
TRBJ2-1 NA TRBV12-3/TRBV12-4 CASSLGRPDEQFF
TRBJ2-2 NA TRBV5-1 CASSFRLADTGELFF
TRBJ1-5 NA TRBV4-1 CASSQDSTGLNNQPQHF
TRBJ1-5 NA TRBV12-3/TRBV12-4 CASSYTGGGQPQHF
TRBJ1-2 NA TRBV9 CASSVGGGQGVYGYTF
TRBJ1-3 NA TRBV5-1 CASSIGTGHSGNTIYF
TRBJ2-3 NA TRBV7-7 CASSPPGQGAPDTQYF
TRBJ1-2 NA TRBV3-1 CASSQNTGKSGYTF
TRBJ2-7 NA TRBV20-1 CSASPTGERYEQYF
TRBJ2-1 NA TRBV6-1 CASSDRPNRYSYNEQFF
TRBJ2-2 NA TRBV7-9 CASSSRNTGELFF
TRBJ2-2 NA TRBV30 CAWSAIGATGELFF
TRBJ2-7 NA TRBV5-5 CASSQGGLSYEQYF
TRBJ1-2 NA TRBV5-5 CASSFQQGVYGYTF
TRBJ2-3 NA TRBV7-3 CASSPLAGLWDTQYF
TRBJ2-3 NA TRBV12-3/TRBV12-4 CASSLAGAGGPTDTQYF
TRBJ2-5 NA TRBV7-8 CASSPDRGLWGQYF
TRBJ1-2 NA TRBV14 CASSRFQDYGYTF
TRBJ2-1 NA TRBV5-1 CASSLRREQFF
TRBJ2-6 NA TRBV28 CASSSFFTAGQESSGANVLTF
TRBJ1-3 NA TRBV4-2 CASSRGEPSGNTIYF
TRBJ1-1 NA TRBV7-3 CASSLAGGGETEAFF
TRBJ2-2 NA TRBV20-1 CSAPAGGYDTGELFF